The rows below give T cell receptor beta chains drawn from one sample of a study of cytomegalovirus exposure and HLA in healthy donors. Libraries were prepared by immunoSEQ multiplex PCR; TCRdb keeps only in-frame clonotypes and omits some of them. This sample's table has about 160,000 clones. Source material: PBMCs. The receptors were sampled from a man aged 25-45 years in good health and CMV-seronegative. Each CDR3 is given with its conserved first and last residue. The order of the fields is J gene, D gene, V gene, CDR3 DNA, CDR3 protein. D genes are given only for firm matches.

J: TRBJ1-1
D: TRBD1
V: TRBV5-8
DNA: TGTGCCAGCAGCCTCGACAGGGATTGGACTGAAGCTTTCTTT
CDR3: CASSLDRDWTEAFF

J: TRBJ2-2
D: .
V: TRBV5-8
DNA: TGTGCCAGCAGACAGGGAAATAGAGACACCGGGGAGCTGTTTTTT
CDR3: CASRQGNRDTGELFF

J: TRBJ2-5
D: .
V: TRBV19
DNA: TGTGCCAGTAGCCTTAGCGTCGGGGAGACCCAGTACTTC
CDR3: CASSLSVGETQYF

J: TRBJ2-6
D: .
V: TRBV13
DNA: TGTGCCAGCAGCCCCACAGTGGTTCCCGGGGCCAACGTCCTGACTTTC
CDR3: CASSPTVVPGANVLTF

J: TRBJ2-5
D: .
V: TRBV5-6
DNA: TGTGCCAGCAGCTTGGCCGACATTCCAGAGACCCAGTACTTC
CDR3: CASSLADIPETQYF

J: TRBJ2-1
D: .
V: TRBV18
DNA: TGTGCCAGCTCACTTAACGACCGGGGTGAGCAGTTCTTC
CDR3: CASSLNDRGEQFF

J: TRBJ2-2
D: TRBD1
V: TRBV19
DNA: TGTGCCAGTAGTACCCTCCCGCAGGGGGTACCCAATACGAACACCGGGGAGCTGTTTTTT
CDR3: CASSTLPQGVPNTNTGELFF

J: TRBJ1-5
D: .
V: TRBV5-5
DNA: TGTGCCAGCGCCGGGGGGGGAAATGTTATTCATCAGCCCCAGCATTTT
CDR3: CASAGGGNVIHQPQHF

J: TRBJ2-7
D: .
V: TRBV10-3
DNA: TGTGCCATCAGCCAGGGCCCCTCTAACGAGCAGTACTTC
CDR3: CAISQGPSNEQYF

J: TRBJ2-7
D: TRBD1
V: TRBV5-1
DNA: TGCGCCAGCAGCTTGGCCCGACAGGGGAGATCCTACGAGCAGTACTTC
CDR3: CASSLARQGRSYEQYF

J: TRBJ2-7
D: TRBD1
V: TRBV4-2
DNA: TGTGCCAGCAGCCAAACCGGGACAGGAACCTACGAGCAGTACTTC
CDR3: CASSQTGTGTYEQYF

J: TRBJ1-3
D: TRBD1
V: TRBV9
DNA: TGTGCCAGCAGCGAAATAACAGGGGCCGCCGGAGACACCATATATTTT
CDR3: CASSEITGAAGDTIYF

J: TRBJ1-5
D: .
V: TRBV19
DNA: TGTGCCAGTGGGGTGGGGCTCGATCAGCCCCAGCATTTT
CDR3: CASGVGLDQPQHF

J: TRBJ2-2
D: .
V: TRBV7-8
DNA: TGTGCCAGCAGCTATACAGGGAACACCGGGGAGCTGTTTTTT
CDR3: CASSYTGNTGELFF

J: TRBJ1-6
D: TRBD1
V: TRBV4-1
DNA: TGCGCCAGCAGCCAAGATAGAAGGGGGCGAGAAAATTCACCCCTCCACTTT
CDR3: CASSQDRRGRENSPLHF

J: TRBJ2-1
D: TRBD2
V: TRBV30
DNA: TGTGCCTGGTTCCCCCCTAGCGGGAGGGCCAGCTACAATGAGCAGTTCTTC
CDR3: CAWFPPSGRASYNEQFF

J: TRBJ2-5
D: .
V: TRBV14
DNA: TGTGCCAGCAGCCCCCCCTCGTTAGGGGGCGGAGGGGCGCAGTACTTC
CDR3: CASSPPSLGGGGAQYF

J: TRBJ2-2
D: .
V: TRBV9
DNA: TGTGCCAGCAGCGTAGGTTTTAGCGGAGCCACCGGGGAGCTGTTTTTT
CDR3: CASSVGFSGATGELFF

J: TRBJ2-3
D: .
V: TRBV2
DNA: TGTGCCAGCAGTGAACGGTATACGCAGTATTTT
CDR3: CASSERYTQYF

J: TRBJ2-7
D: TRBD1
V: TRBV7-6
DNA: TGTGCCAGCAGCCCGGCGGGACAGGGCTACGAGCAGTACTTC
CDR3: CASSPAGQGYEQYF

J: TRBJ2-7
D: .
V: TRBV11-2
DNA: TGTGCCAGCAGCCCTCTTAGACGGGGGGCGGGGAGCTCCTACGAGCAGTACTTC
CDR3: CASSPLRRGAGSSYEQYF

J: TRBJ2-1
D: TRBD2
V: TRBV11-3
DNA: TGTGCCAGCAGCTCCTGGAGCGGGAGCGGGTACAATGAGCAGTTCTTC
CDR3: CASSSWSGSGYNEQFF

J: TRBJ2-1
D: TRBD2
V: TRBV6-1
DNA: TGTGCCAGCAGTTCGGGACTAGCGGGATACAATGAGCAGTTCTTC
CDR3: CASSSGLAGYNEQFF

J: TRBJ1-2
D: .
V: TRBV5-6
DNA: TGTGCCAGCAGCCGGGTTCTGGCGGGGGCCGAGGGCTACACCTTC
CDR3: CASSRVLAGAEGYTF

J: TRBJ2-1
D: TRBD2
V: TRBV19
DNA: TGTGCCAGTAGTATAGACCCCCCTACCCGGAGTAGCGGGAGGTACAATGAGCAGTTCTTC
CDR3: CASSIDPPTRSSGRYNEQFF

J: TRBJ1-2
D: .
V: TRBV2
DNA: TGTGCCAGTCTCAGAGGGACAAGTTCTCCAAACTATGGCTACACCTTC
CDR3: CASLRGTSSPNYGYTF

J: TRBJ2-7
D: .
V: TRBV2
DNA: TGTGCCAGCAGGGGAGGACAGGTGGTAAACGAGCAGTACTTC
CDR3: CASRGGQVVNEQYF

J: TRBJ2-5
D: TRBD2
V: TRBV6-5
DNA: TGTGCCAGCAGGACCCGTGGGGGGGTCGGAGAGACCCAGTACTTC
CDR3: CASRTRGGVGETQYF

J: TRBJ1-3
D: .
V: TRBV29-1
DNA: TGCAGCGTTGAAATATCGGGGGGAAACACCATATATTTT
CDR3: CSVEISGGNTIYF

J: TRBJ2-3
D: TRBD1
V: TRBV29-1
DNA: TGCAGCGTACCGATTCCCGGGACAGGGACCACAGATACGCAGTATTTT
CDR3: CSVPIPGTGTTDTQYF

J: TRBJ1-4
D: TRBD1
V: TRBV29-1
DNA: TGCAGCGTTGGTGGACAGGGGGTAGGGGAAAAACTGTTTTTT
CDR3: CSVGGQGVGEKLFF

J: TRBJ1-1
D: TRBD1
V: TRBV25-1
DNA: TGTGCCAGCAGTGCAGGACAGGGTAGCGGCACTGAAGCTTTCTTT
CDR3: CASSAGQGSGTEAFF

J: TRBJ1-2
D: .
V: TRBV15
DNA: TGTGCCACCAGCAGGGTAGGTGGAGCTAACTATGGCTACACCTTC
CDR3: CATSRVGGANYGYTF

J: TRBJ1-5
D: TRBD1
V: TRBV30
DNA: TGTGCCTGGAGTGGGACAGGGGGGAGTCAGCCCCAGCATTTT
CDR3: CAWSGTGGSQPQHF

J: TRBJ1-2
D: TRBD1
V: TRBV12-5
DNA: TGTGCTAGTGGTTTTTGGACAGGGCCGGGCTATGGCTACACCTTC
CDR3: CASGFWTGPGYGYTF

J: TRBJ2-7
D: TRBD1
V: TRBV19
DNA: TGTGCCAGCAAAGACAGGGATAATATGAACGAGCAGTACTTC
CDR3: CASKDRDNMNEQYF

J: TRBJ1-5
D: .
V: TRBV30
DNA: TGTGCCTGGAGTCCAACAGGGATGGAGCCCCAGCATTTT
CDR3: CAWSPTGMEPQHF

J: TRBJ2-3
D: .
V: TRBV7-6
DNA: TGTGCCAGCAGCTCTCCCACAGATACGCAGTATTTT
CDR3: CASSSPTDTQYF

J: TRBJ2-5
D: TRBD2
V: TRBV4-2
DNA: TGTGCCAGCAGCCAAGTACCGGGAGGACAAGAGACCCAGTACTTC
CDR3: CASSQVPGGQETQYF

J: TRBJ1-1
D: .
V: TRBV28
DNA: TGTGCCAGCGGCAGAAACACTGAAGCTTTCTTT
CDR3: CASGRNTEAFF

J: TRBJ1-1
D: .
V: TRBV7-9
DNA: TGTGCCAGCAGCTCTGAGGGCTGGAACACTGAAGCTTTCTTT
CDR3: CASSSEGWNTEAFF

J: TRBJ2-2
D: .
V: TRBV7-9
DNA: TGTGCCAGCAGCTTACGGGTGAGGGACACCGGGGAGCTGTTTTTT
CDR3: CASSLRVRDTGELFF

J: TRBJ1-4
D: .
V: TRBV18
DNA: TGTGCCAGCTCACCCCGGGCGGGGGAAAAACTGTTTTTT
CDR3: CASSPRAGEKLFF

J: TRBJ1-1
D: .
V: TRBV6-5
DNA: TGTGCCAGCAGTTACTCGTTGGGCAGGGTGAACACTGAAGCTTTCTTT
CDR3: CASSYSLGRVNTEAFF

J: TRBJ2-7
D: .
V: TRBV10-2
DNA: TGCGCCAGCAAGGACAGTCTCTCCTACGAGCAGTACTTC
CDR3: CASKDSLSYEQYF

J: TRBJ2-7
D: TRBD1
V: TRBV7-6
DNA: TGTGCCAGCAGCATGTCCGGGACAGGGGGCTCCGAGCAGTACTTC
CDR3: CASSMSGTGGSEQYF

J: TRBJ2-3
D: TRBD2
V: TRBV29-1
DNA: TGCAGCGCCGCCCATAGGTGGGAGGGCTTCGGGGATACGCAGTATTTT
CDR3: CSAAHRWEGFGDTQYF

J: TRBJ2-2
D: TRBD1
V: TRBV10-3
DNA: TGTGCCATCAGTGCCCGACAGGGGGAGAACACCGGGGAGCTGTTTTTT
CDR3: CAISARQGENTGELFF

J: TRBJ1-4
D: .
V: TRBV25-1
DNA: TGTGCCAGCAGTGTCCTCCGGGTTTCTAATGAAAAACTGTTTTTT
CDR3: CASSVLRVSNEKLFF

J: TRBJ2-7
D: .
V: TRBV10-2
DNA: TGCGCCAGCAGTGAGTCCAGGGACTTCCCCTCCTACGAGCGGTACTTC
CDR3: CASSESRDFPSYERYF